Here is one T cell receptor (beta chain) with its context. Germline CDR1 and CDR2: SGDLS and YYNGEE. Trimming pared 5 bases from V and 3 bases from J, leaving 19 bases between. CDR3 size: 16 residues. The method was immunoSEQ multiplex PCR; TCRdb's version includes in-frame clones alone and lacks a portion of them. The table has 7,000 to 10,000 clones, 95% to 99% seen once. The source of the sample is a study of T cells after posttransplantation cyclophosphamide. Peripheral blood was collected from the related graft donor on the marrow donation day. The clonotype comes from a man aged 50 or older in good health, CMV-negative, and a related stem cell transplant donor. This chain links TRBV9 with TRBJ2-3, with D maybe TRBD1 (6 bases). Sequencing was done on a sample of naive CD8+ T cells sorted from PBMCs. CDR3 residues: CASSDSRGSVTDTQYF. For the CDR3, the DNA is TGTGCCAGCAGTGATTCGAGGGGGTCGGTTACAGATACGCAGTATTTT.